This record covers a single T cell receptor (beta chain). The assay was immunoSEQ multiplex PCR, and TCRdb's table has in-frame clones only and misses some. Among about 150,000 clones listed, approximately 94% were seen once. These data come from a study of control samples from healthy donors and cancer patients. Sequenced material: blood. The sequence came from a middle-aged man in good health.

The DNA for the CDR3 is TGTGCCATCAGCCTTAGCGGGGGGGCAACAGATACGCAGTATTTT. This gives the protein CAISLSGGATDTQYF. The chain employs TRBV10-3 and TRBJ2-3, with 11 nucleotides matching TRBD2. Germline CDR1 ENHRY, CDR2 SYGVKD. This CDR3 contains 15 residues. V shed 6 bases and J 3 bases; nucleotides not matched to a gene: 5.